This T cell receptor (beta chain) derives from a study of blood T cell repertoires in COVID-19. Sequenced by immunoSEQ multiplex PCR; TCRdb stores in-frame clones only, minus some. The data show over 30,000 clones, 85% seen once. The sample comprised peripheral blood. The sequence was collected from a woman aged 55-69 years with active COVID-19.

CDR3 in DNA: TGTGCCAGCAGCAGGACTAGCGGGTACGAGCAGTACTTC. This translates into CASSRTSGYEQYF. This chain joins TRBV6-5 and TRBJ2-7; 11 nucleotides match TRBD2. Unmatched junction bases numbered 2, after V lost 6 bases and J lost 4 bases. Germline V gene data show CDR1 as MNHEY and CDR2 as SVGAGI. This CDR3 spans 13 amino acids.